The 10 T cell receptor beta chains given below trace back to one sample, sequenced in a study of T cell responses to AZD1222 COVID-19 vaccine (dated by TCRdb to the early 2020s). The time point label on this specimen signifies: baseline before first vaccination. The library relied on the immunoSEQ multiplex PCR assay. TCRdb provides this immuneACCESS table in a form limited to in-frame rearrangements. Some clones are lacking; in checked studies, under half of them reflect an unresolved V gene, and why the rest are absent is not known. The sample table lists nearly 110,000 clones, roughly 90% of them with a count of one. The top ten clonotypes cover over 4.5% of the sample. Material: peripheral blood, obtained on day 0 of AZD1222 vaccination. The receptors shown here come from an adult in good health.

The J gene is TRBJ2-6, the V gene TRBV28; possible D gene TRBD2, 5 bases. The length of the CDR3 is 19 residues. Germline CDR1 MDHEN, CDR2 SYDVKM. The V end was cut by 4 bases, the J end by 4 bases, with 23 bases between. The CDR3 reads CASSSTRGRAWPGANVLTF. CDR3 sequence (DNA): TGTGCCAGCAGTTCTACTAGAGGACGGGCCTGGCCCGGGGCCAACGTCCTGACTTTC.

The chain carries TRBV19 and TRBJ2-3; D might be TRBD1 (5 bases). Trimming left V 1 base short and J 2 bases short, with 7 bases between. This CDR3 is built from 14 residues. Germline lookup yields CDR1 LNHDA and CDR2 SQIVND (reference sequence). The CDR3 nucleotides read TGTGCCAGTAGTATAGGACAGTTCACAGATACGCAGTATTTT. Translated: CASSIGQFTDTQYF.

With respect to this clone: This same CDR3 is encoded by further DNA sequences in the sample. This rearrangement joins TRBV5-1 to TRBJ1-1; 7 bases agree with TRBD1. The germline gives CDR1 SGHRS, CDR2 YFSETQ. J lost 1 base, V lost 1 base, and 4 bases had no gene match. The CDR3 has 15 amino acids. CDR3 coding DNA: TGCGCCAGCAGCTTGCCGGGACAGCCGAACACTGAAGCTTTCTTT. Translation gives CASSLPGQPNTEAFF.

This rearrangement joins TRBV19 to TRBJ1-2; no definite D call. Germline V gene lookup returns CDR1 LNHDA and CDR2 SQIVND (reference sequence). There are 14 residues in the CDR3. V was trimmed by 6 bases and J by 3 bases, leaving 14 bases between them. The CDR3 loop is CASSSGELHYGYTF. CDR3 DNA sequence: TGTGCCAGTAGCTCCGGTGAGCTTCACTATGGCTACACCTTC.

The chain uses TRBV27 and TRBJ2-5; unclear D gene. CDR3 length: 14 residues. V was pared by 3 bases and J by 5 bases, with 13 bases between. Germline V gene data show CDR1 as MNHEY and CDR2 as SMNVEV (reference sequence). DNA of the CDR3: TGTGCCAGCAGTTTTGGGCAGGAACAGGAGACCCAGTACTTC. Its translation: CASSFGQEQETQYF.

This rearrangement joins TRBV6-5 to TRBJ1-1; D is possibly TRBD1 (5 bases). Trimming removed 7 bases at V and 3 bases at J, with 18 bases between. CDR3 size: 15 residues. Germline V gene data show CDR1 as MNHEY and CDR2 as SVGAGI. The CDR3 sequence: CASNYGLGVHTEAFF. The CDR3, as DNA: TGTGCCAGCAACTACGGGCTAGGGGTTCACACTGAAGCTTTCTTT.

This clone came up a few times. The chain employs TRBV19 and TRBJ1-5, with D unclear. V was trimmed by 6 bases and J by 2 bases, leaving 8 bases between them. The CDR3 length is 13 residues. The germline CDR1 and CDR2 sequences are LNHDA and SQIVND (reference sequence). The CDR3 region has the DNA TGTGCCAGTAGGGGGATGGGCAATCAGCCCCAGCATTTT. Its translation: CASRGMGNQPQHF.

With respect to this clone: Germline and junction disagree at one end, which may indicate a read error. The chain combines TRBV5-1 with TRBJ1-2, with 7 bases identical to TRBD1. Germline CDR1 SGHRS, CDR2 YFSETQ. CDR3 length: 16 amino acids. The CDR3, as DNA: TGCGCCAGCAGCTTTGGGGCAGGGGGATCAAACTATCGCTACACCTTC. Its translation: CASSFGAGGSNYRYTF.

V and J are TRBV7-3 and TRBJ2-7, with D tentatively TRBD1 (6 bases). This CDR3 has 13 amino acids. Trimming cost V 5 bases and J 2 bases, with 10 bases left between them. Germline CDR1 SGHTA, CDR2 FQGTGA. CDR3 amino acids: CASSPDRAYEQYF. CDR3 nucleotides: TGTGCCAGCAGCCCGGACAGAGCCTACGAGCAGTACTTC.

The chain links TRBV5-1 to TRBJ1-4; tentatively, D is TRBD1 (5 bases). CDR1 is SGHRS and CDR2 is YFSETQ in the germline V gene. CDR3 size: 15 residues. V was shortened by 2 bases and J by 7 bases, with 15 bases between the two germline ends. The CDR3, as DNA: TGCGCCAGCAGCTTTCTCGCAGGGTTGGGTGAAAAACTGTTTTTT. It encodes CASSFLAGLGEKLFF.